One T cell receptor (beta chain) is described in this entry. Germline V lookup: CDR1 SGHTA, CDR2 FQGTGA. This CDR3 region has 13 residues. Trimming shortened V by 0 bases and J by 4 bases, and 6 bases separated the two germline ends. This sample is drawn from a study of response to subunit inactivated influenza vaccine. TCRdb re-called the RT-PCR reads through MiXCR, storing one row per CDR3 protein. This table has fewer than 600,000 distinct CDR3 sequences, approximately 7.8% appearing once. The V call is TRBV7-3, the J call TRBJ2-5; D uncertain. The source is a man in his fifties or sixties who received an inactivated influenza vaccine. The sequenced sample was PBMCs from blood, obtained 23 to 25 months after vaccination. The CDR3: CASSLTKTETQYF. The CDR3 nucleotides are TGTGCCAGCAGCTTAACGAAGACAGAGACCCAGTACTTC.